The present entry profiles one T cell receptor beta chain with its context. The antigen is not known. Patients with chemo-refractory metastatic non-small-cell lung cancer received focal radiation plus CTLA-4 blockade with ipilimumab. The sample belongs to a study of radiotherapy plus CTLA-4 blockade in lung cancer. Overall study context: Objective responses were observed in 15% to 20% of patients, and disease control was achieved by 30% to 40%.

Findings and limits, study-wide: Early blood T cell clone dynamics, with interferon-beta, were reported to best predict response. TCR clones from tumors expanded in blood after radiotherapy plus ipilimumab.

In germline, CDR1 is SNHLY, CDR2 FYNNEI. V lost 6 bases, J lost 5 bases, and 8 bases stayed unmatched. The CDR3 totals 14 residues. Some clones are missing from TCRdb's copy, which holds only in-frame ones; the method was immunoSEQ multiplex PCR. The data hold about 38,000 clones, with 80% to 90% observed a single time. The sequenced sample was peripheral blood, obtained from a patient treated with radiotherapy plus ipilimumab. The receptor's source is a human donor with non-small cell lung cancer whose response to radiotherapy plus ipilimumab could not be evaluated. The V gene is TRBV2, the J gene TRBJ2-7; 9 bases are a match to TRBD2. The CDR3 sequence: CASRFRLAVHEQYF. CDR3 coding DNA: TGTGCCAGCAGGTTCCGACTAGCGGTCCACGAGCAGTACTTC.